This T cell receptor (beta chain) was sequenced for a study of blood T cell repertoires in COVID-19. Per the original data handling: Estimation of nucleated cell counts relied on the amplification of reference gene primers. The repertoire was sequenced with immunoSEQ multiplex PCR; TCRdb's copy has only in-frame clones and lacks some. The V and J calls and the clone size are those of that table, but D and trimming were determined from the DNA. The table has 250,000 to 350,000 clones, about 86% seen once. Germline CDR1 is MNHEY and CDR2 is SVGEGT. This CDR3 contains 16 residues. V was pared by 2 bases and J by 0 bases, with 13 bases between.

The chain couples TRBV6-2 or TRBV6-3 to TRBJ1-1; a weak D match, TRBD1 (6 bases). The TCR comes from a person aged 65-85 years with COVID-19, enrolled during active disease. Sequencing used peripheral blood. This CDR3 is CASSYRGQPMNTEAFF. As DNA, the CDR3 is TGTGCCAGCAGTTACCGAGGACAGCCCATGAACACTGAAGCTTTCTTT.